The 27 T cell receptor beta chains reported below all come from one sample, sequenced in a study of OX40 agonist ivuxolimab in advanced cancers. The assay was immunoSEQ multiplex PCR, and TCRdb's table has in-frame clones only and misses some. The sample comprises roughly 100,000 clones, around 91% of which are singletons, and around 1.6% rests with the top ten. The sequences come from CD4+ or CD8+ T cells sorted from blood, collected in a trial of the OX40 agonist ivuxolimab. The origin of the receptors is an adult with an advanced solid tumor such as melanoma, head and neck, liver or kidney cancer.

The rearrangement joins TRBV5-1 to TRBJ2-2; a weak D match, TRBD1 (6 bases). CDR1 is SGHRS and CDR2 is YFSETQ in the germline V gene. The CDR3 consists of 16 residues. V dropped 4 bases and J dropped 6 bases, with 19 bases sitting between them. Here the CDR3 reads CASSATQGSLSGELFF. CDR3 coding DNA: TGCGCCAGCAGCGCTACACAGGGATCTCTATCCGGGGAGCTGTTTTTT. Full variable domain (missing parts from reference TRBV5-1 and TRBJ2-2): KAGVTQTPRYLIKTRGQQVTLSCSPISGHRSVSWYQQTPGQGLQFLFEYFSETQRNKGNFPGRFSGRQFSNSRSEMNVSTLELGDSALYLCASSATQGSLSGELFFGEGSRLTVL.

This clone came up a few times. The CDR3 bases are TGTGCCAGCAGCTTAGGACCCGGTGGCTACACCTTC. Amino acids: CASSLGPGGYTF. The chain links TRBV11-3 to TRBJ1-2; D not resolved. V gave up 1 base and J gave up 7 bases, with 7 bases separating them. The length of the CDR3 is 12 residues. Per the germline V gene, CDR1 is SGHNT and CDR2 is YENEEA.

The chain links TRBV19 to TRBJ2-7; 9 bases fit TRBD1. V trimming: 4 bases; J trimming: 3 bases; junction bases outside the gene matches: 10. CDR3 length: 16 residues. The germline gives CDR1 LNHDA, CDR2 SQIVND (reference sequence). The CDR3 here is CASSTLPGQGNYEQYF. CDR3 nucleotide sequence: TGTGCCAGTAGTACCTTACCGGGACAGGGCAACTACGAGCAGTACTTC. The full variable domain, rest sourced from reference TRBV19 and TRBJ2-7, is DGGITQSPKYLFRKEGQNVTLSCEQNLNHDAMYWYRQDPGQGLRLIYYSQIVNDFQKGDIAEGYSVSREKKESFPLTVTSAQKNPTAFYLCASSTLPGQGNYEQYFGPGTRLTVT.

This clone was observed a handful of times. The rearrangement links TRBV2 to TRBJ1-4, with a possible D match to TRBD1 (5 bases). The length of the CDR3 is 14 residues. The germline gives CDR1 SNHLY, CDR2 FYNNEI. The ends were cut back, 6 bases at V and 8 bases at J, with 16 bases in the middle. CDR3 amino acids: CASRGFDSIEKLFF. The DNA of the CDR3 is TGTGCCAGCAGGGGGTTTGACAGCATCGAAAAACTGTTTTTT.

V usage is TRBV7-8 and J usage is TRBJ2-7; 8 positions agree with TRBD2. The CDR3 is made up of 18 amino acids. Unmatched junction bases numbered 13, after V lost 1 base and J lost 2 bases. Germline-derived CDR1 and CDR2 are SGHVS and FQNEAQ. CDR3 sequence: CASSLGFWRAGEAYEQYF. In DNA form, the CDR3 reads TGTGCCAGCAGCTTAGGGTTCTGGCGAGCGGGGGAGGCCTACGAGCAGTACTTC.

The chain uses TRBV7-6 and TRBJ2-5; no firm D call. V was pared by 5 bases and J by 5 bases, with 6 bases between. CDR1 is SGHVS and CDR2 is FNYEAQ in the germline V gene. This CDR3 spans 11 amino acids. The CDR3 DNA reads TGTGCCAGCAGCCGCGCGGAGACCCAGTACTTC. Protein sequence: CASSRAETQYF.

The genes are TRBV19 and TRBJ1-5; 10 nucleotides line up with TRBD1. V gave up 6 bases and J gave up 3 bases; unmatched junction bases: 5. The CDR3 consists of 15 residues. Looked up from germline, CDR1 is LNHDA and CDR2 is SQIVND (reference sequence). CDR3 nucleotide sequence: TGTGCCAGTAGGCAGACAGGGGGCCACAATCAGCCCCAGCATTTT. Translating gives CASRQTGGHNQPQHF.

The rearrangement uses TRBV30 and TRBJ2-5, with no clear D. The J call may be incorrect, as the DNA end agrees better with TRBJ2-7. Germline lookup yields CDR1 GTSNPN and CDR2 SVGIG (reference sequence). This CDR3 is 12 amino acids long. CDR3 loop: CAWSPGSYEQYF. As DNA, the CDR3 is TGTGCCTGGAGCCCTGGGTCCTACGAGCAGTACTTC.

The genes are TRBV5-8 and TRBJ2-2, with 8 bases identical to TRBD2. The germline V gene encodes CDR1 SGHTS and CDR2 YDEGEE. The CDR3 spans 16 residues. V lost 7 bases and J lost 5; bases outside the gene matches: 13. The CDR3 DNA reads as TGTGCCAGCGGACAGTACGGGACTAGTAGAACCGGGGAGCTGTTTTTT. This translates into CASGQYGTSRTGELFF.

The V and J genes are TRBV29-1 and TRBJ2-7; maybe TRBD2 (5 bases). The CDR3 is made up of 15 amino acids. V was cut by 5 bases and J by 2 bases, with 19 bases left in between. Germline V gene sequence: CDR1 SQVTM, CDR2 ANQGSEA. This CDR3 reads CSVLKLQRLAYEQYF. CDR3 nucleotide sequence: TGCAGCGTTCTCAAACTCCAGCGGTTGGCCTACGAGCAGTACTTC.

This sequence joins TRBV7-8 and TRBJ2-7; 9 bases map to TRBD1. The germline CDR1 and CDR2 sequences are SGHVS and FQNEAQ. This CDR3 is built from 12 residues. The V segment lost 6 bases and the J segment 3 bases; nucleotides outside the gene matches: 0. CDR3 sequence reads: CASRGQGYEQYF. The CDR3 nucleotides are TGTGCCAGCAGGGGACAGGGCTACGAGCAGTACTTC.

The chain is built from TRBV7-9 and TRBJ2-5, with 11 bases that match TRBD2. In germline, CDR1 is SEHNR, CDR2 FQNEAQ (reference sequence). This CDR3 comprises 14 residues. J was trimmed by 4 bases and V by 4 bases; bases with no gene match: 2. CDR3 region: CASSSGLAVETQYF. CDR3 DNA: TGTGCCAGCAGCTCGGGACTAGCGGTAGAGACCCAGTACTTC.

The CDR3 coding sequence is TGCAGCGTTGCAATGGGGGGCGATCAGCCCCAGCATTTT. Protein sequence: CSVAMGGDQPQHF. The chain carries TRBV29-1 and TRBJ1-5; tentatively, D is TRBD1 (6 bases). Germline CDR1 SQVTM, CDR2 ANQGSEA. The V and J ends lost 4 bases and 5 bases respectively, with 12 bases between them. The CDR3 has 13 residues.

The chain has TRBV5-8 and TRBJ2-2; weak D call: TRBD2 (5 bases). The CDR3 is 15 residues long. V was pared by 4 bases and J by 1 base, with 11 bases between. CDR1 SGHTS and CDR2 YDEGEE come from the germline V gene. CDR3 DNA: TGTGCCAGCAGCCGGGGTGCAGGGAACACCGGGGAGCTGTTTTTT. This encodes CASSRGAGNTGELFF.

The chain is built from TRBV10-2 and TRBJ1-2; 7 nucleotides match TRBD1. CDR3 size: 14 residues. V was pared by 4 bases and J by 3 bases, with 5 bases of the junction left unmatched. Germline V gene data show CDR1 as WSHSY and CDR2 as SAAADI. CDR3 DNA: TGCGCCAGCAGTGTGAACAGGGGTGACTATGGCTACACCTTC. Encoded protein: CASSVNRGDYGYTF.

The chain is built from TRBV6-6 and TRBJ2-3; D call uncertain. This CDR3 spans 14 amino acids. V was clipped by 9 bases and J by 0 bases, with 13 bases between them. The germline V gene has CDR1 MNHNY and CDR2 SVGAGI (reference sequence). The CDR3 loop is CASARVLSTDTQYF. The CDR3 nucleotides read TGTGCCAGTGCCCGGGTTCTGAGCACAGATACGCAGTATTTT.

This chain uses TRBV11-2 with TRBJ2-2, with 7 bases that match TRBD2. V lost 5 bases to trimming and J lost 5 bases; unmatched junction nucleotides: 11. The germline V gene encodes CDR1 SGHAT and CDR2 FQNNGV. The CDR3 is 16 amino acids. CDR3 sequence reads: CASSLMRTRMTGELFF. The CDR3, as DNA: TGTGCCAGCAGCCTCATGCGGACTAGAATGACCGGGGAGCTGTTTTTT. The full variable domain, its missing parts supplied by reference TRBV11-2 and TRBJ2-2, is EAGVAQSPRYKIIEKRQSVAFWCNPISGHATLYWYQQILGQGPKLLIQFQNNGVVDDSQLPKDRFSAERLKGVDSTLKIQPAKLEDSAVYLCASSLMRTRMTGELFFGEGSRLTVL.

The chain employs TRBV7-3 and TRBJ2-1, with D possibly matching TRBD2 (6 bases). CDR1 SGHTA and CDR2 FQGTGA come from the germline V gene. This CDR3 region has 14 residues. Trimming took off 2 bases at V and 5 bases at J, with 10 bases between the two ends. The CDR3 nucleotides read TGTGCCAGCAGCTTAGCGGGAAATCACAATGAGCAGTTCTTC. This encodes CASSLAGNHNEQFF. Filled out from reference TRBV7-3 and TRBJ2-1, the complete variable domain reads GAGVSQTPSNKVTEKGKYVELRCDPISGHTALYWYRQSLGQGPEFLIYFQGTGAADDSGLPNDRFFAVRPEGSVSTLKIQRTERGDSAVYLCASSLAGNHNEQFFGPGTRLTVL.

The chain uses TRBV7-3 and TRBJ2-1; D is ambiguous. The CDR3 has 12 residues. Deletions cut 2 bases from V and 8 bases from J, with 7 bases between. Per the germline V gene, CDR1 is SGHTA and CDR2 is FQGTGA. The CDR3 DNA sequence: TGTGCCAGCAGCTTAGATACCGATGAGCAGTTCTTC. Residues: CASSLDTDEQFF.

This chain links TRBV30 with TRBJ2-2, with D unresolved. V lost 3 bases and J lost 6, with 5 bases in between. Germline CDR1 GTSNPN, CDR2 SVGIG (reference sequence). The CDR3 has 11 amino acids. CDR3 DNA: TGTGCCTGGAGGGGGTCCGGGGAGCTGTTTTTT. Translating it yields CAWRGSGELFF. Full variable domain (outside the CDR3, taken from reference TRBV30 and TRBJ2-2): SQTIHQWPATLVQPVGSPLSLECTVEGTSNPNLYWYRQAAGRGLQLLFYSVGIGQISSEVPQNLSASRPQDRQFILSSKKLLLSDSGFYLCAWRGSGELFFGEGSRLTVL.

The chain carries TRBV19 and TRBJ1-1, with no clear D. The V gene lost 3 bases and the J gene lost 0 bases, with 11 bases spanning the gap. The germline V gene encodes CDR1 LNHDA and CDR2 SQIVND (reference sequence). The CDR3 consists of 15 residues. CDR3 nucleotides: TGTGCCAGTAGTATGTTTTTGGATCTGAACACTGAAGCTTTCTTT. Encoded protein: CASSMFLDLNTEAFF.

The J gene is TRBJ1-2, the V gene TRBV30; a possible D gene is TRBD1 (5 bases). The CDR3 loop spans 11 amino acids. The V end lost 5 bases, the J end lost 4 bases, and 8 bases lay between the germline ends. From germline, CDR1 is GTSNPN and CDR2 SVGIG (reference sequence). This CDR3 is CAWGAGYGYTF. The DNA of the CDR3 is TGTGCCTGGGGGGCAGGCTATGGCTACACCTTC. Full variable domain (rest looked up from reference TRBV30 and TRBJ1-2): SQTIHQWPATLVQPVGSPLSLECTVEGTSNPNLYWYRQAAGRGLQLLFYSVGIGQISSEVPQNLSASRPQDRQFILSSKKLLLSDSGFYLCAWGAGYGYTFGSGTRLTVV.

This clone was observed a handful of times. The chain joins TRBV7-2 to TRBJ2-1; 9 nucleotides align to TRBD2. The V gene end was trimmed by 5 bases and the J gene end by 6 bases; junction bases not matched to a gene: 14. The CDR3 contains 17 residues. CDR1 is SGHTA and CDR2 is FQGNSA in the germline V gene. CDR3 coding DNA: TGTGCCAGCAGCAGCGGGAGGTTGAAAGCTGTCATCAATGAGCAGTTCTTC. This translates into CASSSGRLKAVINEQFF.

As DNA, the CDR3 is TGTGCCTGGAGCCCATTATGGGGGAGTTTACTAATCGACGATGAGCAGTTCTTC. Translation gives CAWSPLWGSLLIDDEQFF. The chain links TRBV30 to TRBJ2-1; possibly TRBD1 or TRBD2 for D (5 bases each). The V and J ends lost 3 bases and 8 bases respectively, with 29 bases between them. The CDR3 is 18 amino acids. Germline CDR1 reads GTSNPN; CDR2 reads SVGIG (reference sequence).

CDR3 sequence (DNA): TGCGCCAGCAGCTTGTACAGCTGGAGTGAAAAACTGTTTTTT. It is translated as CASSLYSWSEKLFF. The gene calls are TRBV5-1 and TRBJ1-4; no definite D call. The CDR3 extends over 14 amino acids. V lost 1 base, J lost 7 bases, and 11 bases lay in between. Looked up from germline, CDR1 is SGHRS and CDR2 is YFSETQ.

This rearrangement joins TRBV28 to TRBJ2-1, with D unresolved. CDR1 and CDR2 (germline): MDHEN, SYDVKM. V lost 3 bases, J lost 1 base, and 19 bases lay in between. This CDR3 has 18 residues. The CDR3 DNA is TGTGCCAGCAGTTTCCCTCTGAAGTACCTGCAGTCCTACAATGAGCAGTTCTTC. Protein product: CASSFPLKYLQSYNEQFF. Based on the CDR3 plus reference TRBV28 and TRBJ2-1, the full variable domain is DVKVTQSSRYLVKRTGEKVFLECVQDMDHENMFWYRQDPGLGLRLIYFSYDVKMKEKGDIPEGYSVSREKKERFSLILESASTNQTSMYLCASSFPLKYLQSYNEQFFGPGTRLTVL.

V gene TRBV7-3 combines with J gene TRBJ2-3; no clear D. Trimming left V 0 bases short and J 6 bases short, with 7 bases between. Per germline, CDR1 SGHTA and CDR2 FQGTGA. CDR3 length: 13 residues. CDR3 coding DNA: TGTGCCAGCAGCTTAACGTTCCAGGATACGCAGTATTTT. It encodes CASSLTFQDTQYF.